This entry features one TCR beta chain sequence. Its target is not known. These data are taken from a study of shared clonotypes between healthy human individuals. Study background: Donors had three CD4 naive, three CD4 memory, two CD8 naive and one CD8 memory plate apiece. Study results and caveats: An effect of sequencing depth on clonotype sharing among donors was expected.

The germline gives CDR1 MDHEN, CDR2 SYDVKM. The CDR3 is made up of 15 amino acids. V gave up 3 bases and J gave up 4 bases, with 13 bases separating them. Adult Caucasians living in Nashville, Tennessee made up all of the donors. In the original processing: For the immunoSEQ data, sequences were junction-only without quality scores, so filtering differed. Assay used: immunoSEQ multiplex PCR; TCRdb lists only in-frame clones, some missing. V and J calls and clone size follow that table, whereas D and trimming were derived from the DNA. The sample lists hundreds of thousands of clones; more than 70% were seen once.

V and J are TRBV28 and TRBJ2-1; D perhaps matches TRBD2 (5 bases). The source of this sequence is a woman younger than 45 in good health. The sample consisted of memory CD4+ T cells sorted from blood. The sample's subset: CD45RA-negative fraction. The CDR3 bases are TGTGCCAGCAGTTTTTTCCGGAGAGGGTACAATGAGCAGTTCTTC. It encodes CASSFFRRGYNEQFF.